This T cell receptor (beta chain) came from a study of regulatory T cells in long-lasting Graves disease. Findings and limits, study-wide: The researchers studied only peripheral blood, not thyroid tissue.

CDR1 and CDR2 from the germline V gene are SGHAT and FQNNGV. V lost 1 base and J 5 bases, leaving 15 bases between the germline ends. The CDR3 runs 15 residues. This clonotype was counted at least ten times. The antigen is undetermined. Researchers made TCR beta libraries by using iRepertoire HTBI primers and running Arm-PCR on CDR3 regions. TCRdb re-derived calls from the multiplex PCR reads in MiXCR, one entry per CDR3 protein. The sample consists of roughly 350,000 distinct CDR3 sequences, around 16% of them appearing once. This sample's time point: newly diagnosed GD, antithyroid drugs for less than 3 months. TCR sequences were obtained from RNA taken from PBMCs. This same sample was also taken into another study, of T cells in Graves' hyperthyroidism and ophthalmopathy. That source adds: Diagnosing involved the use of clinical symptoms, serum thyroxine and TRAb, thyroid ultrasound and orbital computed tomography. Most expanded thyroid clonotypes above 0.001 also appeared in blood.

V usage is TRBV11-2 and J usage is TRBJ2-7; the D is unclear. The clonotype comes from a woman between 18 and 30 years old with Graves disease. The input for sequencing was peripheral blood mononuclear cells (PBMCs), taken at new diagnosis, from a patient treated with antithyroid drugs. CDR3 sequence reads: CASSLAVTDRHEQYF. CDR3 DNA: TGTGCCAGCAGCTTAGCCGTGACGGACCGCCACGAGCAGTACTTC. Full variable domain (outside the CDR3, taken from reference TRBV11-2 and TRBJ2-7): EAGVAQSPRYKIIEKRQSVAFWCNPISGHATLYWYQQILGQGPKLLIQFQNNGVVDDSQLPKDRFSAERLKGVDSTLKIQPAKLEDSAVYLCASSLAVTDRHEQYFGPGTRLTVT.